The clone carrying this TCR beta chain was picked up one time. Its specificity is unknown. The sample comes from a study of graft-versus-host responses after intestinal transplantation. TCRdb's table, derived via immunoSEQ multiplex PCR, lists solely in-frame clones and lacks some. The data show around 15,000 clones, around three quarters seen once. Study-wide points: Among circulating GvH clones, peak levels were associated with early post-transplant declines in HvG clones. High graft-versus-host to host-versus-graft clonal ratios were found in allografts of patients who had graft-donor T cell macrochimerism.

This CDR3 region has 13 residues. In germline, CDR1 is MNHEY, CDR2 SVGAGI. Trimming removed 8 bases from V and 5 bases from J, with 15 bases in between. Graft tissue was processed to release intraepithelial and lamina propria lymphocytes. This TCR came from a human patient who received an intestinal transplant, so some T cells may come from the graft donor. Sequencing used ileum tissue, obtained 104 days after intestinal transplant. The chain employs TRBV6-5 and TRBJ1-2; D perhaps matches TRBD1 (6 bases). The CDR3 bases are TGTGCCAGCGTTAGCTTCACAGGGTATGGCTACACCTTC. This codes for CASVSFTGYGYTF.